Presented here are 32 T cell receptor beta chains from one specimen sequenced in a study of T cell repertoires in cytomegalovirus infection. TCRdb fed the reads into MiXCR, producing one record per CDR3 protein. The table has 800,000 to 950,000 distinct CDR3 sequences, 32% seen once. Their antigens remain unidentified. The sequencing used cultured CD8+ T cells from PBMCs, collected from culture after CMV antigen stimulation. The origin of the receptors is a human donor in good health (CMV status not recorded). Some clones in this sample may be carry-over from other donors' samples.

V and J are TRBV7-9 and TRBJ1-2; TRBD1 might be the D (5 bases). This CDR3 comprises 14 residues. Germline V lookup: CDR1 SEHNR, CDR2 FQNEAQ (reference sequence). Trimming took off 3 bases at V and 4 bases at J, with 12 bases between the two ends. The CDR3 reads CASSLGGFGYGYTF. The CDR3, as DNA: TGTGCCAGCAGCTTGGGGGGATTCGGCTATGGCTACACCTTC.

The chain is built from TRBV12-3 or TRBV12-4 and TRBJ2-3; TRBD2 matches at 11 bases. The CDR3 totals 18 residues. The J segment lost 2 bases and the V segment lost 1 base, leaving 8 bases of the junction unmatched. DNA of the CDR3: TGTGCCAGCAGTTTAGTGTGGGTAGCGGGGGGGATCACAGATACGCAGTATTTT. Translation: CASSLVWVAGGITDTQYF.

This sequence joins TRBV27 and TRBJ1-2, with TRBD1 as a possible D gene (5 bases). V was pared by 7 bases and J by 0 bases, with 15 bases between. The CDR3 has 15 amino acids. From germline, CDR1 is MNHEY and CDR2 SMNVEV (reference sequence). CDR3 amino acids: CASTRSLRANYGYTF. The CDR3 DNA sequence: TGTGCCAGCACCAGATCTCTCAGGGCTAACTATGGCTACACCTTC.

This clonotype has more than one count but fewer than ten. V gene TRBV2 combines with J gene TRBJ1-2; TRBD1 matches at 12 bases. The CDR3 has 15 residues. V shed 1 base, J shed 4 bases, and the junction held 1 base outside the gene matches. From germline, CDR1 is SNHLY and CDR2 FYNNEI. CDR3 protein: CASSEEGQGAYGYTF. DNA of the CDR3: TGTGCCAGCAGTGAAGAGGGACAGGGGGCCTATGGCTACACCTTC.

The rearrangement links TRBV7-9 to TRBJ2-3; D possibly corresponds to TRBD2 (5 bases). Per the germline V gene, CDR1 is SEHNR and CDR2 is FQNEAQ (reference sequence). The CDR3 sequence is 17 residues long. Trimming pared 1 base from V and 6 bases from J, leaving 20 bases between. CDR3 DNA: TGTGCCAGCAGCTTAGGCTCGGCGGGTCCGTCAACTGATACGCAGTATTTT. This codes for CASSLGSAGPSTDTQYF.

CDR3: CASSSPRQGAAYNEQFF. The CDR3 DNA reads as TGTGCCAGTAGTAGCCCCCGACAGGGGGCCGCCTACAATGAGCAGTTCTTC. The chain is built from TRBV19 and TRBJ2-1, with 10 bases lining up with TRBD1. The V gene's germline CDR1 is LNHDA and CDR2 SQIVND (reference sequence). The junction had 8 bases not matched to a gene; V was cut back by 4 bases and J by 2 bases. CDR3 length: 17 amino acids.

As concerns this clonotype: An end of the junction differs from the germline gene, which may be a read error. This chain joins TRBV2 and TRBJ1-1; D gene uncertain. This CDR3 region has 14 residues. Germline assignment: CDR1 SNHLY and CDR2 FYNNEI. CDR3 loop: CVSSAGEVNTEAFF. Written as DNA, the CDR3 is TGTGTCAGCAGTGCTGGGGAAGTGAACACTGAAGCTTTCTTT.

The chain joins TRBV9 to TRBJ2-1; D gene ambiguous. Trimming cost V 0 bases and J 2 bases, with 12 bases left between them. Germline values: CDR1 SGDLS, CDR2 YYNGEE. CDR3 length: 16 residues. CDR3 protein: CASSVGNPGPYNEQFF. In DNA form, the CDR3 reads TGTGCCAGCAGCGTAGGGAATCCCGGTCCCTACAATGAGCAGTTCTTC.

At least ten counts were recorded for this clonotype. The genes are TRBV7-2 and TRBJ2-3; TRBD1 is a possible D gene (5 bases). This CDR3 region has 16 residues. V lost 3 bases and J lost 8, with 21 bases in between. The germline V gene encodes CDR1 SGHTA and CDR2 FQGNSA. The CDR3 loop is CASSLGPYSPPGTQYF. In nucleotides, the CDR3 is TGTGCCAGCAGCTTGGGGCCCTACTCCCCCCCGGGTACGCAGTATTTT.

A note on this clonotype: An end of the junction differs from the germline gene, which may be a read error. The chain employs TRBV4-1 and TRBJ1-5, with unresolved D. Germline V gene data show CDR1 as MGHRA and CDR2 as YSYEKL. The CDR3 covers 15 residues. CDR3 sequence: CASSQGVGKNQPQHF. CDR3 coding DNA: TGTGCCAGCAGCCAAGGTGTTGGCAAAAATCAGCCCCAGCATTTT.

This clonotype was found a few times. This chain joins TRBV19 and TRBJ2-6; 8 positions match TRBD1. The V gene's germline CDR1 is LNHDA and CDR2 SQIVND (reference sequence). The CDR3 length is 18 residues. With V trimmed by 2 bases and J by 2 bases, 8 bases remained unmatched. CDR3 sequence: CASSIRGRGPAGANVLTF. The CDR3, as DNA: TGTGCCAGTAGTATACGGGGCAGGGGGCCAGCTGGGGCCAACGTCCTGACTTTC.

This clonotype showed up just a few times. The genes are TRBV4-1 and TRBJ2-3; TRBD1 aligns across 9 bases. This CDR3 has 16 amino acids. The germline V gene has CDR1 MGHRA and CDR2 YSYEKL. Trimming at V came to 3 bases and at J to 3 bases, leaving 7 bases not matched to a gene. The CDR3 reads CASSHAGTGRTDTQYF. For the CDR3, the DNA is TGCGCCAGCAGCCACGCCGGGACAGGGAGGACAGATACGCAGTATTTT.

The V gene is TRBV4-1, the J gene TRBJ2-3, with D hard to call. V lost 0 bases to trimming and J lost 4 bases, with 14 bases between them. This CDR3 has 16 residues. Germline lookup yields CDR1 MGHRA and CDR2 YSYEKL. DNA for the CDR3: TGCGCCAGCAGCCAAGAACCAGGCGTCCTAGCAGATACGCAGTATTTT. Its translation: CASSQEPGVLADTQYF.

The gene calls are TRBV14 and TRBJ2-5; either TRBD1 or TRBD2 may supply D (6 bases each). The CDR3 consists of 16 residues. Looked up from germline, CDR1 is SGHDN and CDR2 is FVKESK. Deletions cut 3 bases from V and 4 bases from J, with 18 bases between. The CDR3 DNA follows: TGTGCCAGCAGCCAGAGGGCTAAGGGGGGTCGAGAGACCCAGTACTTC. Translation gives CASSQRAKGGRETQYF.

In DNA form, the CDR3 reads TGCGCCAGCAGCCAAGAACGGAAACAGGGAAGCTTTTATGGCTACACCTTC. Amino acids: CASSQERKQGSFYGYTF. The chain recombines TRBV4-1 with TRBJ1-2, with a possible D match to TRBD1 (6 bases). V lost 0 bases and J 5 bases, leaving 19 bases between the germline ends. The CDR3 is 17 amino acids. Germline V gene lookup returns CDR1 MGHRA and CDR2 YSYEKL.

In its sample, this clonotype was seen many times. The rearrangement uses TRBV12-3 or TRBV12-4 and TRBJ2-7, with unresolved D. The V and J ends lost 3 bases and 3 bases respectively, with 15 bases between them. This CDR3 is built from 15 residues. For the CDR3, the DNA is TGTGCCAGCAGTTTTTCCTCAGACAAATTCTACGAGCAGTACTTC. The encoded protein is CASSFSSDKFYEQYF.

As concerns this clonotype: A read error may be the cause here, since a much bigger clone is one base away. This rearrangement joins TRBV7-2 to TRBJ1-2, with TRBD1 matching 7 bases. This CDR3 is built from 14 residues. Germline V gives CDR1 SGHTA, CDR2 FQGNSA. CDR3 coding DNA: TGTGCCAACAGCCGAACCACAGGGGACTATGGCTACACCTTC. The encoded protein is CANSRTTGDYGYTF.

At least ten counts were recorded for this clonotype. The CDR3 reads CASSFQGGGNTGELFF. In DNA, the CDR3 is TGTGCCAGCAGTTTCCAGGGGGGGGGGAACACCGGGGAGCTGTTTTTT. V is TRBV6-6 and J is TRBJ2-2; D may correspond to TRBD1 or TRBD2 (7 bases each). Germline V gene lookup returns CDR1 MNHNY and CDR2 SVGAGI (reference sequence). The CDR3 has 16 residues. V lost 4 bases to trimming and J lost 1 base, with 13 bases between them.

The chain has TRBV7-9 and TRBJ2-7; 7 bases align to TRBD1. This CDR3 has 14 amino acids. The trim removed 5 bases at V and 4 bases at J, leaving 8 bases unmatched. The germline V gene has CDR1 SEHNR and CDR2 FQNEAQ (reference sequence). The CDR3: CASSPPGTDYEQYV. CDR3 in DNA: TGTGCCAGCAGCCCTCCCGGGACAGATTACGAGCAGTACGTC.

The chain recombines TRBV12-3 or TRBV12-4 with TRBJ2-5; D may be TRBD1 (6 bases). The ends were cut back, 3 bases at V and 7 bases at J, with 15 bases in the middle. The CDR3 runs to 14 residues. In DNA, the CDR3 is TGTGCCAGCAGTTTTAAGGGGGTGATGAGGACCCAGTACTTC. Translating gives CASSFKGVMRTQYF.

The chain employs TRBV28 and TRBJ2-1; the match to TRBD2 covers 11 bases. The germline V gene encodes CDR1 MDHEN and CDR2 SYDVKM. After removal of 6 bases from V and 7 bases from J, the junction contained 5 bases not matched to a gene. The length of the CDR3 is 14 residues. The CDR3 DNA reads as TGTGCCAGCAGCATAGCGGGGGGGCTGAATGAGCAGTTCTTC. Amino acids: CASSIAGGLNEQFF.

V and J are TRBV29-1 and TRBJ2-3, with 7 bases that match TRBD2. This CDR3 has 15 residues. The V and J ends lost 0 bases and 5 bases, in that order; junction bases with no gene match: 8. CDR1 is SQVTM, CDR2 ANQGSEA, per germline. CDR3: CSVEELGRAGDTQYF. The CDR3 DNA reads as TGCAGCGTTGAAGAACTAGGGAGGGCAGGAGATACGCAGTATTTT.

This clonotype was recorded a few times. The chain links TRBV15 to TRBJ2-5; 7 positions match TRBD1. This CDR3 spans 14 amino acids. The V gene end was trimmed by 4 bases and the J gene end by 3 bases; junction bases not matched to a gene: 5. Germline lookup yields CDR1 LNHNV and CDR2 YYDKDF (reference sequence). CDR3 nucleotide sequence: TGTGCCACCAGCACAGGGGACAGCAAAGAGACCCAGTACTTC. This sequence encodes CATSTGDSKETQYF.

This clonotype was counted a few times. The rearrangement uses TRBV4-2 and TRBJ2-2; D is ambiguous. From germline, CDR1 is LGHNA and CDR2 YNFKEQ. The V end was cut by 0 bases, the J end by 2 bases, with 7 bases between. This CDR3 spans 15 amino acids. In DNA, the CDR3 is TGTGCCAGCAGCCAAGAGATAACCAACACCGGGGAGCTGTTTTTT. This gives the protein CASSQEITNTGELFF.

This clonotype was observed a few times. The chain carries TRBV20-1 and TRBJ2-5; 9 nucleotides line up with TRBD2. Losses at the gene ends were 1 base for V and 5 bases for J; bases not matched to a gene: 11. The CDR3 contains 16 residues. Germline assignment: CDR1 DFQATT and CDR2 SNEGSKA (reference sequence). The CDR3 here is CSARGVASGDWETQYF. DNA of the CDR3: TGCAGTGCTAGAGGTGTGGCTAGCGGGGATTGGGAGACCCAGTACTTC.

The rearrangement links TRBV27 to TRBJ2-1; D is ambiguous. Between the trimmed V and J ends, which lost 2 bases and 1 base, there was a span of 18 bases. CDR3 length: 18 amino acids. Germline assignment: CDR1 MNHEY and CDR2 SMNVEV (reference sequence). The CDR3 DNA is TGTGCCAGCAGTTTAATGCAAGTGGGCCTCTCATCCTACAATGAGCAGTTCTTC. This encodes CASSLMQVGLSSYNEQFF.

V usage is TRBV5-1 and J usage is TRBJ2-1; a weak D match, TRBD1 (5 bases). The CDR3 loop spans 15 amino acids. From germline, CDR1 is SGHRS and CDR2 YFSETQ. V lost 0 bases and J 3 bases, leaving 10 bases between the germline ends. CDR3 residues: CASSLEPGYYNEQFF. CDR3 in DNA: TGCGCCAGCAGCTTGGAGCCAGGGTACTACAATGAGCAGTTCTTC.

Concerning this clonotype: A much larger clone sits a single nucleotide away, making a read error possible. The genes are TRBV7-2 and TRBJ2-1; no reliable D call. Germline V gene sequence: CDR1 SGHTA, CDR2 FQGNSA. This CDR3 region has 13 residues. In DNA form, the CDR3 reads TGTGCCAGCAGCTTAGATCCGGCCAATGGGCAGTTCTTC. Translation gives CASSLDPANGQFF.

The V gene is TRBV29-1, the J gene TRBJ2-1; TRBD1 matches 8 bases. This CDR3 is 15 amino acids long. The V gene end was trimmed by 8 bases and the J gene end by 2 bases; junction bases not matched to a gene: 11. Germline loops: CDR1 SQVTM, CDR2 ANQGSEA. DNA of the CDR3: TGCAGCCCCTCGCAGGGGGCCTACCCCTACAATGAGCAGTTCTTC. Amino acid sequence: CSPSQGAYPYNEQFF.

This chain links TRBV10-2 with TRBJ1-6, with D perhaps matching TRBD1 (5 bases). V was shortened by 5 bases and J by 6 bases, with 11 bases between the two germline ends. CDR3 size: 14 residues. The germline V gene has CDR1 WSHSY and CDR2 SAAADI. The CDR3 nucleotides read TGCGCCAGCAGTCCCGGGGCCGCTAATTCACCCCTCCACTTT. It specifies CASSPGAANSPLHF.

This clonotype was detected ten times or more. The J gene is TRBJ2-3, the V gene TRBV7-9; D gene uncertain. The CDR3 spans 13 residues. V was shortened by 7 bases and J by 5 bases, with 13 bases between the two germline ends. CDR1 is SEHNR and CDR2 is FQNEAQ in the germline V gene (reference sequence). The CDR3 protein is CASIQGTIDTQYF. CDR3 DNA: TGTGCCAGCATCCAAGGAACGATAGATACGCAGTATTTT.

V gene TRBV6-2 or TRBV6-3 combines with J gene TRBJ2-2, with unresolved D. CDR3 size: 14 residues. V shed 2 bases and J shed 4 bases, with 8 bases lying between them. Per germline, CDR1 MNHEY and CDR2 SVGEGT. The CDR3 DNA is TGTGCCAGCAGTTACGCAGCTTCCACCGGGGAGCTGTTTTTT. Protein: CASSYAASTGELFF.